This TCR beta chain was sequenced during a study of T-cell reconstitution after alpha-beta-depleted transplantation in children. This clonotype was detected a few times. CDR3 size: 14 residues. V was pared by 4 bases and J by 2 bases, with 11 bases between. Germline CDR1 LGHDT, CDR2 YNNKEL (reference sequence). For TCRbeta, the library was prepared with unique molecular identifiers. From the PCR reads, TCRdb called clonotypes with MiXCR, one entry per CDR3 protein. The sample shows 700,000 to 950,000 distinct CDR3 sequences, 15% to 20% of them seen only once. The clonotype comes from a male patient younger than 18 who had a stem cell transplant for acute lymphoblastic leukemia, so the T cells may come from the graft donor. The sample in question was PBMCs, mostly from graft donor cells, obtained 360 days after TCRalphabeta/CD19-depleted stem cell transplant. The chain is built from TRBV3-1 and TRBJ1-1; no clear D gene. CDR3 DNA: TGTGCCAGCAGCCTTCGGGAGGGCAACACTGAAGCTTTCTTT. Its translation: CASSLREGNTEAFF.